The subject of this entry is one T cell receptor (beta chain). Its cognate antigen is unknown. The data derive from a study of identical twins. CDR3 length: 14 amino acids. The germline V gene has CDR1 SGHAT and CDR2 FQNNGV. V lost 0 bases and J lost 0, with 6 bases in between. Template switching, a step in the protocol, added a universal primer site, and cDNA carried unique molecular identifiers. From the 5' RACE reads, TCRdb called clonotypes with MiXCR, one entry per CDR3 protein. Here the sample spans around 450,000 distinct CDR3 sequences, more than 13% being singletons. Whole-study findings and limits: In cord blood, abundant beta clonotypes had fewer insertions; memory showed no trend. Where beta out-of-frame sequences were concerned, excess twin sharing was weaker.

The data also belong to a second study, concerning yellow fever vaccine responses in identical twins. From that study: Twin vaccine T cell responses reportedly seemed partly convergent, partly personalized.

The chain has TRBV11-2 and TRBJ2-7, with D unresolved. Sequencing input: CD4+ T cells sorted from blood. This receptor was taken from a woman under 30 in good health. The chain's CDR3 is CASSLELGSYEQYF. CDR3 DNA: TGTGCCAGCAGCTTAGAGCTGGGCTCCTACGAGCAGTACTTC. The variable domain in full, with the rest retrieved from reference TRBV11-2 and TRBJ2-7, is EAGVAQSPRYKIIEKRQSVAFWCNPISGHATLYWYQQILGQGPKLLIQFQNNGVVDDSQLPKDRFSAERLKGVDSTLKIQPAKLEDSAVYLCASSLELGSYEQYFGPGTRLTVT.